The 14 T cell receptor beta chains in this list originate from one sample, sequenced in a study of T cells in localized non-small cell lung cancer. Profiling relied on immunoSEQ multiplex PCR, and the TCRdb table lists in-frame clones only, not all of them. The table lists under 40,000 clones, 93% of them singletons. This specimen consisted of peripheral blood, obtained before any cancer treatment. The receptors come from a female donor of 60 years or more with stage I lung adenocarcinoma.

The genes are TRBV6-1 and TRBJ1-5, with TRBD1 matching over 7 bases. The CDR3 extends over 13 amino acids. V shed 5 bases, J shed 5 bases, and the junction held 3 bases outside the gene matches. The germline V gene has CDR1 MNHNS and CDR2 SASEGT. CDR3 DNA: TGTGCCAGCAGTCAGGGGGGGGATCAGCCCCAGCATTTT. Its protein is CASSQGGDQPQHF.

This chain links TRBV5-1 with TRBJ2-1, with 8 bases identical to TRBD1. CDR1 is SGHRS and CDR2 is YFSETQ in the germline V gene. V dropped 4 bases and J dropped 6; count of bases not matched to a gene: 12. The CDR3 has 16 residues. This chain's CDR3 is CASSARAGGGFNEQFF. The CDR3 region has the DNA TGCGCCAGCAGCGCCCGGGCAGGGGGCGGTTTCAATGAGCAGTTCTTC.

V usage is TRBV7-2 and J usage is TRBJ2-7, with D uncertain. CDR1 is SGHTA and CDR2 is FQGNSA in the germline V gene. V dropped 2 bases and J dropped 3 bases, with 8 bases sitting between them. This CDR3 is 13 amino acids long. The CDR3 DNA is TGTGCCAGCAGCTTAACCCGTTTCTACGAGCAGTACTTC. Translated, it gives CASSLTRFYEQYF.

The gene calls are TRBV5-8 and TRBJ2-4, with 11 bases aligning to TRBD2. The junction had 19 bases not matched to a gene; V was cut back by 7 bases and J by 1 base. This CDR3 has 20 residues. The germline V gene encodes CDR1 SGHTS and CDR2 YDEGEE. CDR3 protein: CASAPARGLAGGRAKNIQYF. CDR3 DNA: TGTGCCAGCGCACCAGCCAGAGGGCTAGCGGGAGGACGGGCCAAAAACATTCAGTACTTC.

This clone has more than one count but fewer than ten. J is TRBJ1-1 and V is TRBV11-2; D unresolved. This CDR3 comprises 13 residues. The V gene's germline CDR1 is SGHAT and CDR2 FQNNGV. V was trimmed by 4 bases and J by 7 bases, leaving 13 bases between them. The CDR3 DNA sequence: TGTGCCAGCAGCTACCTAGTGCGGTATGAAGCTTTCTTT. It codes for CASSYLVRYEAFF.

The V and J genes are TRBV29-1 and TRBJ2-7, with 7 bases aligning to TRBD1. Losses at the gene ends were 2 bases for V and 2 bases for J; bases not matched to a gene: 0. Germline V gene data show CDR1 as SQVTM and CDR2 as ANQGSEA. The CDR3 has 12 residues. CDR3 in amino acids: CSVEQGAYEQYF. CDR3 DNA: TGCAGCGTTGAACAGGGGGCCTACGAGCAGTACTTC.

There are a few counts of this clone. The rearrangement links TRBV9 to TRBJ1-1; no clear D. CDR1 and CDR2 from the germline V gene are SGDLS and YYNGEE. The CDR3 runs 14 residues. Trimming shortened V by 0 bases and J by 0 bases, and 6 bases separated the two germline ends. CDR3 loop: CASSVDVLNTEAFF. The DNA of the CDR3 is TGTGCCAGCAGCGTAGATGTCTTGAACACTGAAGCTTTCTTT.

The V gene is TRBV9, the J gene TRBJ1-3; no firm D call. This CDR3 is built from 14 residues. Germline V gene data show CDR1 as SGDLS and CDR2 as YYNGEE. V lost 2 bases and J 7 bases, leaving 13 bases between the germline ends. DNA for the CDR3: TGTGCCAGCAGCGTGGGCGGCGTATCCAACACCATATATTTT. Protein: CASSVGGVSNTIYF.

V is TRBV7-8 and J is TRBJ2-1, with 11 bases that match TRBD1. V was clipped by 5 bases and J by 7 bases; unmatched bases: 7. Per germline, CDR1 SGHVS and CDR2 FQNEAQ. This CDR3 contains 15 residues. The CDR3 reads CASSPGTGGGNEQFF. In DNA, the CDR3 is TGTGCCAGCAGCCCCGGGACAGGGGGAGGGAATGAGCAGTTCTTC.

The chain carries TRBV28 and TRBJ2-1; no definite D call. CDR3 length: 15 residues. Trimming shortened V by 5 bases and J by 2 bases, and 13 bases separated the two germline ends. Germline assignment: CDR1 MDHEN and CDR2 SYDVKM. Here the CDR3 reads CASSLARVAYNEQFF. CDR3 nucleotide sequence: TGTGCCAGCAGTCTCGCCCGGGTTGCCTACAATGAGCAGTTCTTC.

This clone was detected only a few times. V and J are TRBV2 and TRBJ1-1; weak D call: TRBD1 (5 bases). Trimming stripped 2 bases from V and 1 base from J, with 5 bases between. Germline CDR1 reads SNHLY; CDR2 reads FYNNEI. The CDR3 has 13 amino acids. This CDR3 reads CASSEQGNTEAFF. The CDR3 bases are TGTGCCAGCAGTGAACAGGGGAACACTGAAGCTTTCTTT.

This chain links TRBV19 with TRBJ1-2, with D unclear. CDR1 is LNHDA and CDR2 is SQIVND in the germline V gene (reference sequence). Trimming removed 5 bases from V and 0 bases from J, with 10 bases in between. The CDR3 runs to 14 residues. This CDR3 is CASSLGRTNYGYTF. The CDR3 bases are TGTGCCAGTAGTCTTGGCAGGACTAACTATGGCTACACCTTC.

The DNA of the CDR3 is TGTGCCAGTAGTACCTTCTCGGATGGGGAGCAGTACTTC. This gives the protein CASSTFSDGEQYF. The chain is built from TRBV19 and TRBJ2-7, with D uncertain. The V end lost 4 bases, the J end lost 7 bases, and 14 bases lay between the germline ends. Germline CDR1 LNHDA, CDR2 SQIVND (reference sequence). This CDR3 is built from 13 residues.

This CDR3 reads CASFGTANNQPQHF. The CDR3 coding sequence is TGTGCCAGTTTCGGGACAGCTAACAATCAGCCCCAGCATTTT. The chain employs TRBV28 and TRBJ1-5, with TRBD1 identical over 7 bases. This CDR3 comprises 14 residues. The germline V gene has CDR1 MDHEN and CDR2 SYDVKM. V trimming: 9 bases; J trimming: 3 bases; junction bases outside the gene matches: 8.